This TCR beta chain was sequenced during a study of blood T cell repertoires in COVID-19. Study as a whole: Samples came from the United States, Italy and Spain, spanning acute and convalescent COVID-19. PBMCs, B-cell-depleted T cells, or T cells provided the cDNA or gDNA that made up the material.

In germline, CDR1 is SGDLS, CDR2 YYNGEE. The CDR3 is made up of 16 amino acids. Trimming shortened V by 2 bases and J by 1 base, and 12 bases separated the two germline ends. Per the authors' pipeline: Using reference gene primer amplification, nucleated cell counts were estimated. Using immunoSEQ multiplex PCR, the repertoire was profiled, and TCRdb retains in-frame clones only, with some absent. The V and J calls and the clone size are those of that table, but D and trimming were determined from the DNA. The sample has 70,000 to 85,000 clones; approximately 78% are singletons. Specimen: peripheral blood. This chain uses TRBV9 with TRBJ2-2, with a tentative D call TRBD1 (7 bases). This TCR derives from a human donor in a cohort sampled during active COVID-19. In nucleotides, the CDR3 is TGTGCCAGCAGCGTCAGGGGGGACCAGAACACCGGGGAGCTGTTTTTT. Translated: CASSVRGDQNTGELFF.